The 7 T cell receptor beta chains below all came from one sample that was sequenced in a study of shared clonotypes between healthy human individuals. Generated by immunoSEQ multiplex PCR, the TCRdb table keeps only in-frame clones and is missing some. The sample yields about 1 million clones, around 75% seen once. The sequenced sample was memory CD4+ T cells sorted from blood. Specified subset: CD45RA-negative fraction. All receptors derive from a young man in good health.

This chain uses TRBV19 with TRBJ1-3; a weak D match, TRBD1 (6 bases). Germline CDR1 and CDR2: LNHDA and SQIVND (reference sequence). The CDR3 has 14 amino acids. Trimming took 7 bases from V and 3 from J, leaving 13 bases between them. The CDR3 nucleotides are TGTGCCAGTACGGGGACATATCTTGGAAACACCATATATTTT. Translating it yields CASTGTYLGNTIYF.

A few counts support this clone. CDR3: CASSLAPGQGFADTQYF. The CDR3 bases are TGTGCCAGCAGCTTGGCTCCGGGACAGGGGTTCGCAGATACGCAGTATTTT. V usage is TRBV5-4 and J usage is TRBJ2-3; 10 positions agree with TRBD1. CDR3 size: 17 residues. Germline loops: CDR1 SGHNT, CDR2 YYREEE (reference sequence). J was trimmed by 4 bases and V by 0 bases; bases with no gene match: 8.

This chain connects TRBV15 to TRBJ2-7; 12 bases map to TRBD2. Trimming took 1 base from V and 4 from J; bases not matched to a gene: 2. The length of the CDR3 is 15 residues. Per germline, CDR1 LNHNV and CDR2 YYDKDF (reference sequence). The CDR3 DNA is TGTGCCACCAGCAGAGCACTAGCGGGAGGTTACGAGCAGTACTTC. It yields the protein CATSRALAGGYEQYF.

For this clone: Other DNA sequences in this specimen translate into the identical CDR3. The chain links TRBV4-1 to TRBJ2-4, with TRBD2 identical over 15 bases. The length of the CDR3 is 18 residues. J lost 1 base, V lost 4 bases, and 5 bases had no gene match. In germline, CDR1 is MGHRA, CDR2 YSYEKL. The DNA for the CDR3 is TGCGCCAGCAGCCCGGGACTAGCGGGAGGAAGGGCCAAAAACATTCAGTACTTC. It yields the protein CASSPGLAGGRAKNIQYF.

This clone was seen only a few times. The chain recombines TRBV5-1 with TRBJ2-7; D is undetermined. The germline V gene encodes CDR1 SGHRS and CDR2 YFSETQ. Between the trimmed V and J ends, which lost 6 bases and 5 bases, there was a span of 18 bases. The CDR3 extends over 14 amino acids. The CDR3 is CASTADPPVDEQYF. The DNA for the CDR3 is TGCGCCAGCACCGCGGACCCCCCGGTGGACGAGCAGTACTTC.

This clone occurred a few times. For the CDR3, the DNA is TGTGCCAGCAGTAGATTAGATACGCAGTATTTT. Its translation is CASSRLDTQYF. The V gene is TRBV6-1, the J gene TRBJ2-3; D is unresolved. The CDR3 spans 11 residues. Trimming stripped 5 bases from V and 5 bases from J, with 5 bases between. CDR1 and CDR2 (germline): MNHNS, SASEGT.

The gene calls are TRBV9 and TRBJ1-6; unclear D gene. V lost 2 bases and J lost 6, with 9 bases in between. Germline V CDR1 and CDR2: SGDLS, YYNGEE. CDR3 size: 14 residues. CDR3: CASSVSRSNSPLHF. CDR3 DNA sequence: TGTGCCAGCAGCGTCTCTCGGAGTAATTCACCCCTCCACTTT.